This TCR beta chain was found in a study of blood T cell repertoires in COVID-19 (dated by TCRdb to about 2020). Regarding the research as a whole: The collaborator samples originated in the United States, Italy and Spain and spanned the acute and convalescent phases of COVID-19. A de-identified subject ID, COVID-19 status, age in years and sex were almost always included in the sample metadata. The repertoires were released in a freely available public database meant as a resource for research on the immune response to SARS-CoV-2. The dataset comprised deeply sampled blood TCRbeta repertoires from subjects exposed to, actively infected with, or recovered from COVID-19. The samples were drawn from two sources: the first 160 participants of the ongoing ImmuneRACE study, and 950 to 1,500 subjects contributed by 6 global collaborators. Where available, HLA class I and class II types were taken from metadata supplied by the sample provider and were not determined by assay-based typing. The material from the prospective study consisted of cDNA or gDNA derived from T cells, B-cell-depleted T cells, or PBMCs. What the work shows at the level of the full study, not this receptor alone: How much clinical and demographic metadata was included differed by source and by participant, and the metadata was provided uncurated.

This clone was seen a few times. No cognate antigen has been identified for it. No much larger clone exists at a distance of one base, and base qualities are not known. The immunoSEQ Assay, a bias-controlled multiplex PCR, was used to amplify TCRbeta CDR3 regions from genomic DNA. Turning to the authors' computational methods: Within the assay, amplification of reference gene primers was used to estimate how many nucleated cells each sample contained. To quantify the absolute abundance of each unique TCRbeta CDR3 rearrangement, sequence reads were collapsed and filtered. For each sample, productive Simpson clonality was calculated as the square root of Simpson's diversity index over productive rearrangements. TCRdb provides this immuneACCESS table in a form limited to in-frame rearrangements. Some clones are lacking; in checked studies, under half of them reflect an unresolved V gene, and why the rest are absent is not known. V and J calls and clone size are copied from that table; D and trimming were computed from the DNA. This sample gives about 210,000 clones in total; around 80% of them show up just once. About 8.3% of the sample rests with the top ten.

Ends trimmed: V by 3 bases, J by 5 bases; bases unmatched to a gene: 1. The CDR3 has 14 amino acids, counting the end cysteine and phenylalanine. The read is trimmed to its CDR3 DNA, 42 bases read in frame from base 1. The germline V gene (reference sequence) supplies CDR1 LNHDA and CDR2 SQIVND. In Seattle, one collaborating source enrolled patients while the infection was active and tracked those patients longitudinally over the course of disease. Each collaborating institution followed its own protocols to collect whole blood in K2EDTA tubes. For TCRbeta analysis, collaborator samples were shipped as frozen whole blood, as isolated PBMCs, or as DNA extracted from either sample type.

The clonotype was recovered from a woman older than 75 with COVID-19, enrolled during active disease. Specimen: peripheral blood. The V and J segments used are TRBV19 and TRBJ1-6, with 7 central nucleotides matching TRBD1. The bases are TGTGCCAGTAGTATCACAGGGGATAATTCACCCCTCCACTTT. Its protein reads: CASSITGDNSPLHF.